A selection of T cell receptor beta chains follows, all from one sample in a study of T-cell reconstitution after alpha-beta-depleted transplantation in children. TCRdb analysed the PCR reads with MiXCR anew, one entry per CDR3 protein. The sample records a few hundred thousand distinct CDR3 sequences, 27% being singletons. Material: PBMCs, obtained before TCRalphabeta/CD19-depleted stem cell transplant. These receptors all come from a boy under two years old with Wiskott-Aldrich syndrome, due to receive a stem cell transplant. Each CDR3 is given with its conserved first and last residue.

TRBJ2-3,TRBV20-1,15,CSALGEAGRMDTQYF
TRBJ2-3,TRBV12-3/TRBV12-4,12,CASSPLADTQYF
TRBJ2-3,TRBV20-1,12,CSAMGATDTQYF
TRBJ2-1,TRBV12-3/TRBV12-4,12,CASGLLYNEQFF
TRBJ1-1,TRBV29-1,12,CSVLTGDTEAFF
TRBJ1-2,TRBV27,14,CASSLSPGLGGYTF
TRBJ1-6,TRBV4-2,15,CASGLPGQDGSPLHF
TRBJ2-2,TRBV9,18,CASSVATAGTAHTGELFF
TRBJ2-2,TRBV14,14,CASSQVPGAGELFF
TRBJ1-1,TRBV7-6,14,CASRPRGSGTEAFF
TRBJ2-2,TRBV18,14,CASSQNTDGGELFF
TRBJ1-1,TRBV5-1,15,CASSKRTEGNTEAFF
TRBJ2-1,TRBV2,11,CASRLADEQFF
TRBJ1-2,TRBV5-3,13,CARGLGLLYGYTF
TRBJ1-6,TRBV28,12,CASSLLRSPLHF
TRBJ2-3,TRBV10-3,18,CAIPLSSGPTFSTDTQYF
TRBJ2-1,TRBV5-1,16,CASSLVPVSGDNEQFF
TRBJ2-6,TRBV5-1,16,CASSLDGVPGANVLTF
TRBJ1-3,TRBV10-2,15,CASRRDSYSGNTIYF
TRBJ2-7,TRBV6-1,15,CASSATSVGFYEQYF
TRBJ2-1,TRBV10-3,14,CAISESRTANEQFF